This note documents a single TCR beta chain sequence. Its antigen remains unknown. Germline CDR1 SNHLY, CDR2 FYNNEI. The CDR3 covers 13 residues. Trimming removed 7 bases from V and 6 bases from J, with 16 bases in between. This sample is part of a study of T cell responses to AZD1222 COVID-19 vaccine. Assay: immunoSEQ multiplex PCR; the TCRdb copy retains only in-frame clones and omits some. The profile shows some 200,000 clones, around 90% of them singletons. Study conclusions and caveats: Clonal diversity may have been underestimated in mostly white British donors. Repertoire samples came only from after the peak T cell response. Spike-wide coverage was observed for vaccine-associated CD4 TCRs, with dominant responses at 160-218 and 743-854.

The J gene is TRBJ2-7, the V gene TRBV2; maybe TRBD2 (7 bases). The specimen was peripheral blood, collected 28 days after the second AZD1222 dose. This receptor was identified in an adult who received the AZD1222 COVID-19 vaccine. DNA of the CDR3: TGTGCCAGCATTTATTCAGGGGAGGGCGAGCAGTACTTC. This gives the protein CASIYSGEGEQYF. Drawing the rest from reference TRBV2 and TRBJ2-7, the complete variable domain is EPEVTQTPSHQVTQMGQEVILRCVPISNHLYFYWYRQILGQKVEFLVSFYNNEISEKSEIFDDQFSVERPDGSNFTLKIRSTKLEDSAMYFCASIYSGEGEQYFGPGTRLTVT.